The 22 T cell receptor beta chains in this list originate from one sample, sequenced in a study of shared clonotypes between healthy human individuals. Clones were read by immunoSEQ multiplex PCR, and TCRdb kept only the in-frame ones, dropping some. The data contain 2 million to 2.5 million clones, about 94% of them singletons. The specimen sequenced was naive CD4+ T cells sorted from blood. The subset here: CD45RA+ positively selected. These receptors all stem from a man younger than 35 in good health.

The V call is TRBV10-3, the J call TRBJ1-6, with 7 bases that match TRBD1. Germline trimming cut 6 bases from V and 5 bases from J; bases unmatched to any gene: 1. The CDR3 runs 13 residues. Germline CDR1 and CDR2: ENHRY and SYGVKD. CDR3 sequence: CAIRQGDNSPLHF. DNA of the CDR3: TGTGCCATCAGGCAGGGGGATAATTCACCCCTCCACTTT.

This chain links TRBV10-1 with TRBJ1-2; 10 positions match TRBD1. This CDR3 is 17 amino acids long. The germline CDR1 and CDR2 sequences are WNHNN and SYGVQD (reference sequence). V trimming: 1 base; J trimming: 6 bases; junction bases outside the gene matches: 11. CDR3 nucleotide sequence: TGCGCCAGCAGTGAGTTCGACAGGGGGCACGGGGGAGATGGCTACACCTTC. It translates to CASSEFDRGHGGDGYTF.

The J gene is TRBJ2-1, the V gene TRBV7-6; TRBD2 aligns across 7 bases. V gave up 4 bases and J gave up 6 bases; unmatched junction bases: 21. Germline V gene data show CDR1 as SGHVS and CDR2 as FNYEAQ. This CDR3 contains 19 residues. The CDR3 DNA sequence: TGTGCCAGCAGCTCCCCAGGAGGCCTCCGTCGGACTAGAACCAATGAGCAGTTCTTC. Translation: CASSSPGGLRRTRTNEQFF.

J is TRBJ2-5 and V is TRBV9; D call uncertain. Germline CDR1 is SGDLS and CDR2 is YYNGEE. V lost 1 base, J lost 5 bases, and 12 bases lay in between. This CDR3 is built from 14 residues. This CDR3 reads CASSVRSLGETQYF. As DNA, the CDR3 is TGTGCCAGCAGCGTAAGGTCTCTGGGGGAGACCCAGTACTTC.

V usage is TRBV30 and J usage is TRBJ1-1, with 10 nucleotides matching TRBD1. The CDR3 covers 14 residues. Germline loops: CDR1 GTSNPN, CDR2 SVGIG (reference sequence). The ends lost 1 base at V and 11 bases at J; junction bases unmatched: 10. This CDR3 reads CAWSASGQGLWAFF. The CDR3 DNA reads as TGTGCCTGGAGTGCCTCGGGACAGGGGCTATGGGCTTTCTTT.

The rearrangement links TRBV12-5 to TRBJ1-3, with D tentatively TRBD1 (6 bases). Germline V gene lookup returns CDR1 LGHNT and CDR2 FRNRAP. Trimming stripped 1 base from V and 3 bases from J, with 13 bases between. This CDR3 contains 16 residues. This CDR3 is CASGLGRGTIGNTIYF. CDR3 nucleotide sequence: TGTGCTAGTGGTTTGGGTAGGGGGACTATTGGAAACACCATATATTTT.

J is TRBJ2-2 and V is TRBV10-3; possible D gene TRBD1, 6 bases. The germline V gene encodes CDR1 ENHRY and CDR2 SYGVKD. This CDR3 region has 15 residues. The V end lost 5 bases, the J end lost 1 base, and 11 bases lay between the germline ends. The CDR3 nucleotides read TGTGCCATCAGTACAACAGGGAGGAACACCGGGGAGCTGTTTTTT. It specifies CAISTTGRNTGELFF.

This clone appeared a single time. The rearrangement links TRBV5-1 to TRBJ2-7; D is undetermined. Trimming removed 3 bases from V and 2 bases from J, with 6 bases in between. The CDR3 is 12 residues long. From germline, CDR1 is SGHRS and CDR2 YFSETQ. CDR3 DNA: TGCGCCAGCAGCTCACAGCCCTACGAGCAGTACTTC. Protein product: CASSSQPYEQYF.

This chain's CDR3 is CASSLDGRGQPQHF. CDR3 DNA sequence: TGTGCCAGCAGCTTAGACGGGCGGGGTCAGCCCCAGCATTTT. The chain uses TRBV7-9 and TRBJ1-5, with unresolved D. CDR1 is SEHNR, CDR2 FQNEAQ, per germline (reference sequence). This CDR3 region has 14 residues. Between the trimmed V and J ends, which lost 1 base and 6 bases, there was a span of 10 bases.

The V gene is TRBV30, the J gene TRBJ1-1, with D maybe TRBD1 (5 bases). Germline CDR1 and CDR2: GTSNPN and SVGIG (reference sequence). Between the trimmed V and J ends, which lost 3 bases and 2 bases, there was a span of 10 bases. The CDR3 spans 13 residues. CDR3 sequence reads: CAWRLGVNTEAFF. CDR3 DNA sequence: TGTGCCTGGAGGTTAGGGGTTAACACTGAAGCTTTCTTT. The full variable domain, with the rest looked up from reference TRBV30 and TRBJ1-1, is SQTIHQWPATLVQPVGSPLSLECTVEGTSNPNLYWYRQAAGRGLQLLFYSVGIGQISSEVPQNLSASRPQDRQFILSSKKLLLSDSGFYLCAWRLGVNTEAFFGQGTRLTVV.

As regards this clone: Its ends do not fully match the called genes, so a read error is possible. The rearrangement uses TRBV18 and TRBJ2-3; D perhaps matches TRBD2 (6 bases). This CDR3 has 16 amino acids. Per the germline V gene, CDR1 is KGHSH and CDR2 is LQKENI. The CDR3 sequence: CVSSPTVGGGTDTQYF. In nucleotides, the CDR3 is TGTGTCAGCTCACCTACTGTGGGAGGAGGTACAGATACGCAGTATTTT.

This chain joins TRBV5-1 and TRBJ2-7; D may be TRBD1 (6 bases). V lost 6 bases to trimming and J lost 2 bases, with 15 bases between them. The CDR3 covers 14 residues. Germline CDR1 SGHRS, CDR2 YFSETQ. The CDR3 region is CASTPSGTTYEQYF. In DNA, the CDR3 is TGCGCCAGCACGCCATCCGGGACAACCTACGAGCAGTACTTC.

The rearrangement joins TRBV9 to TRBJ2-7, with D unclear. The CDR3 sequence is 14 residues long. Looked up from germline, CDR1 is SGDLS and CDR2 is YYNGEE. The germline V and J ends were trimmed by 2 bases and 3 bases, with 12 bases remaining between them. In nucleotides, the CDR3 is TGTGCCAGCAGCGTTACTTTGGCAAGCTACGAGCAGTACTTC. Amino acid sequence: CASSVTLASYEQYF.

V usage is TRBV10-2 and J usage is TRBJ2-1; 7 bases fit TRBD1. The germline V gene encodes CDR1 WSHSY and CDR2 SAAADI. After removal of 6 bases from V and 3 bases from J, the junction contained 5 bases not matched to a gene. There are 14 residues in the CDR3. Here the CDR3 DNA reads TGCGCCAGCAGCGAACAGGGGAACTACAATGAGCAGTTCTTC. Encoded protein: CASSEQGNYNEQFF.

As concerns this clone: Different DNA sequences within this sample yield the same CDR3. This chain joins TRBV6-5 and TRBJ2-7; D possibly corresponds to TRBD1 (6 bases). The CDR3 has 14 residues. V was pared by 2 bases and J by 1 base, with 9 bases between. Germline V gene data show CDR1 as MNHEY and CDR2 as SVGAGI. CDR3 nucleotides: TGTGCCAGCAGTTACCTCAGGGGTTCCTACGAGCAGTACTTC. Translating gives CASSYLRGSYEQYF.

The rearrangement links TRBV5-1 to TRBJ2-1; D gene unclear. This CDR3 region has 14 residues. V shed 4 bases and J shed 5 bases, with 13 bases lying between them. Per germline, CDR1 SGHRS and CDR2 YFSETQ. CDR3 sequence: CASSPAGINNEQFF. The CDR3 DNA is TGCGCCAGCAGCCCGGCCGGCATTAACAATGAGCAGTTCTTC.

This clone was counted once. V and J are TRBV5-1 and TRBJ2-7, with 8 bases that match TRBD2. The ends lost 0 bases at V and 3 bases at J; junction bases unmatched: 14. CDR3 length: 18 residues. Germline V lookup: CDR1 SGHRS, CDR2 YFSETQ. This CDR3 is CASSLEPGVLAGIYEQYF. CDR3 nucleotide sequence: TGCGCCAGCAGCTTGGAACCGGGGGTGCTAGCGGGTATCTACGAGCAGTACTTC.

The chain employs TRBV9 and TRBJ2-1, with TRBD1 matching over 7 bases. Germline V gene lookup returns CDR1 SGDLS and CDR2 YYNGEE. J gave up 1 base and V 2 bases, and 6 bases lay outside the gene matches. This CDR3 comprises 16 residues. The CDR3 sequence: CASSVSGTASYNEQFF. In DNA, the CDR3 is TGTGCCAGCAGCGTCTCCGGGACAGCTTCCTACAATGAGCAGTTCTTC.

This clone was detected once. The J gene is TRBJ2-7, the V gene TRBV11-2, with D perhaps matching TRBD2 (6 bases). The CDR3 runs 17 residues. Trimming stripped 1 base from V and 0 bases from J, with 16 bases between. Per germline, CDR1 SGHAT and CDR2 FQNNGV. The CDR3 coding sequence is TGTGCCAGCAGCTTAGGGCGGTTAGGGCGGGACTCCTACGAGCAGTACTTC. Translated: CASSLGRLGRDSYEQYF.

The V call is TRBV7-9, the J call TRBJ2-5; the match to TRBD1 covers 9 bases. The length of the CDR3 is 13 residues. The V and J ends lost 5 bases and 7 bases, in that order; junction bases with no gene match: 5. Germline CDR1 is SEHNR and CDR2 is FQNEAQ (reference sequence). CDR3 sequence: CASSSGQGRTQYF. CDR3 DNA: TGTGCCAGCAGCAGCGGACAGGGGCGGACCCAGTACTTC.

This chain joins TRBV9 and TRBJ1-4; 7 bases agree with TRBD1. This CDR3 contains 15 residues. V shed 5 bases and J 1 base; nucleotides not matched to a gene: 5. CDR1 SGDLS and CDR2 YYNGEE come from the germline V gene. This CDR3 reads CASSLRQGTNEKLFF. DNA of the CDR3: TGTGCCAGCAGTTTACGACAGGGAACTAATGAAAAACTGTTTTTT.

A single count supports this clone. The J gene is TRBJ2-3, the V gene TRBV21-1; the table assigns TRBD1, which was not confirmed against the DNA. TRBV21-1 is marked as a pseudogene. The CDR3 is 16 amino acids. CDR3 residues: CASSKPAGVNPDTQYF. Written as DNA, the CDR3 is TGTGCCAGCAGCAAACCGGCAGGGGTAAATCCAGATACGCAGTATTTT.